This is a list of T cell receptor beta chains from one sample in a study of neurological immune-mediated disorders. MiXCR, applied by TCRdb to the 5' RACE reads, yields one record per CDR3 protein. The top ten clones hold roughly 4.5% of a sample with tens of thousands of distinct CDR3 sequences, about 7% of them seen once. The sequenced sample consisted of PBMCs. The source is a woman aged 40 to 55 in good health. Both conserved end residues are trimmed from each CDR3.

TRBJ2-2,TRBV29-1,SVKPSGYTGELF
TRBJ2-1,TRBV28,ASTAPSSYNEQF
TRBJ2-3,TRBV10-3,ATVGTAAEDTQY
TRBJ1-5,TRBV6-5,ASSRDSNSNQPQH
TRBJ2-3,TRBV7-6,ASSWSGGGSTDTQY
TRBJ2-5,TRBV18,ASSPWTGEETQY
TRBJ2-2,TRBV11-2,ASSLISGRVTGELF
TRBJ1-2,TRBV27,ASRSARWPADGYT
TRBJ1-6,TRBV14,ASSPYQTAYNSPLH
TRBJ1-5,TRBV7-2,ASSLRGGYNQPQH
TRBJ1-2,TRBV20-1,SALARQGNYGYT
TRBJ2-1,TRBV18,ASSLSTSGSQQF
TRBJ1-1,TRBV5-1,ASSALQGVTEAF
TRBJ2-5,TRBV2,ASSGAGGTFETQY
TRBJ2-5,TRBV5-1,ASSLADRGGGETQY
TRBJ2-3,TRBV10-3,AINLAGGGDTQY
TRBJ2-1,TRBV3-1,ASSRGTSEYNEQF
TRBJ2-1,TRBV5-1,ASKGGVAYNEQF
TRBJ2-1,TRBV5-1,ASSSRTYNNEQF
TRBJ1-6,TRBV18,ASSPPGGNSPLH
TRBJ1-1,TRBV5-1,ASSFVKNTEAF
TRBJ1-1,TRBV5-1,ASSSGTLNTEAF